This T cell receptor (beta chain) was sequenced for a study of blood T cell repertoires in COVID-19. Across the study: Donors in the United States, Italy and Spain gave samples during acute or convalescent COVID-19.

Profiled with immunoSEQ multiplex PCR; TCRdb holds only in-frame clones, not every one. The profile shows over 200,000 clones, approximately 86% of them singletons. The germline V gene has CDR1 SEHNR and CDR2 FQNEAQ (reference sequence). V lost 1 base, J lost 5 bases, and 3 bases stayed unmatched. The CDR3 covers 14 residues. Seattle-derived patients entered the study during active infection and were followed longitudinally. The genes are TRBV7-9 and TRBJ1-2; TRBD1 agrees at 8 bases. The origin of this receptor is a woman aged 30 to 39 with COVID-19, enrolled during active disease. The sample taken for sequencing was peripheral blood. The CDR3 DNA is TGTGCCAGCAGCTTAGGGGACAGGCCGTATGGCTACACCTTC. Translating it yields CASSLGDRPYGYTF.